Listed below are T cell receptor beta chains from one sample, sequenced in a study of T cell responses to AZD1222 COVID-19 vaccine. Clones were sequenced by immunoSEQ multiplex PCR, and TCRdb holds only the in-frame ones, with some missing. The sample holds tens of thousands of clones, approximately 92% seen once. The specimen was peripheral blood, collected 28 days after the second AZD1222 dose. These receptors all come from an adult who received the AZD1222 COVID-19 vaccine. Each CDR3 is given with its conserved first and last residue. D genes are given only for firm matches. Rows may omit the clone size; those that give it use once, few, many or a size class.

cdr3_length j_call v_call d_call clone_size cdr3_nt cdr3_aa
15 TRBJ2-2 TRBV2 TRBD2 - TGTGCCAGCAGTGGGAGGACTAGCGCCACCGGGGAGCTGTTTTTT CASSGRTSATGELFF
13 TRBJ1-3 TRBV27 - once TGTGCCAGCAGTTTCAGTTCTGGAAACACCATATATTTT CASSFSSGNTIYF
16 TRBJ2-3 TRBV10-3 TRBD2 - TGTGCCATCAAATCGTGGGGCGGGAGATGGTCAGATACGCAGTATTTT CAIKSWGGRWSDTQYF
15 TRBJ1-3 TRBV5-1 - - TGCGCCAGCAGCTTATCCCAGGGCGCTGGAAACACCATATATTTT CASSLSQGAGNTIYF
13 TRBJ1-6 TRBV10-3 - - TGTGCCATTCTGACAGGATATAATTCACCCCTCCACTTT CAILTGYNSPLHF
14 TRBJ1-3 TRBV30 - once TGTGCCTGGAGTACAGGGATCACTGGAAACACCATATATTTT CAWSTGITGNTIYF
17 TRBJ2-6 TRBV5-1 - - TGCGCCAGCTTCTCGGTGGACATTCCATCTGGGGCCAACGTCCTGACTTTC CASFSVDIPSGANVLTF
15 TRBJ2-2 TRBV2 - - TGTGCCAGCAGTGGTGAGGCCTCGAACACCGGGGAGCTGTTTTTT CASSGEASNTGELFF
12 TRBJ1-4 TRBV19 - - TGTGCCAGTAGTATAAGAGGTGAAAAACTGTTTTTT CASSIRGEKLFF
11 TRBJ1-1 TRBV18 TRBD1 - TGTGCCAGCTCACCATCAGGGGGAGCTTTCTTT CASSPSGGAFF
11 TRBJ2-1 TRBV29-1 - few TGCAGCGATGTGGGGGCAGGGGAGCAGTTCTTC CSDVGAGEQFF
12 TRBJ1-5 TRBV19 - - TGTGCCAGTAATTCGCAGGGCCAGCCCCAGCATTTT CASNSQGQPQHF
13 TRBJ2-2 TRBV19 - - TGTGCCAGTAGACCAGGGAACGCCGGGGAGCTGTTTTTT CASRPGNAGELFF
14 TRBJ2-7 TRBV11-1 TRBD2 - TGTGCCAGCAGGCTAGCGGGGCACTCCTACGAGCAGTACTTC CASRLAGHSYEQYF
14 TRBJ2-1 TRBV5-1 TRBD1 - TGCGCCAGCAGCTCAGGACAGGGGGCGGATGAGCAGTTCTTC CASSSGQGADEQFF
18 TRBJ1-5 TRBV6-1 - - TGTGCCAGCAGTGGTTCCGGGGACTGGGCTTATAGCAATCAGCCCCAGCATTTT CASSGSGDWAYSNQPQHF
16 TRBJ2-3 TRBV14 TRBD2 once TGTGCCAGCAGCCAAGTTGGACTAGCGGGAGGCGATACGCAGTATTTT CASSQVGLAGGDTQYF
13 TRBJ1-1 TRBV3-1/TRBV3-2 - - TGTGCCAGCAGCCAAGGGTTGCCCACTGAAGCTTTCTTT CASSQGLPTEAFF
15 TRBJ1-2 TRBV19 - - TGTGCCAGTAGTTCCCAGGGGAAGGAGAACTATGGCTACACCTTC CASSSQGKENYGYTF
15 TRBJ2-1 TRBV7-9 - - TGTGCCAGCAGCTTCCCAGGGAATGGAGGGAATGAGCAGTTCTTC CASSFPGNGGNEQFF
12 TRBJ2-7 TRBV3-1/TRBV3-2 - - TGTGCCAGCAGCCAAGAGAGGGGGGAGCAGTACTTC CASSQERGEQYF
14 TRBJ2-7 TRBV6-5 - - TGTGCCAGCAGTCGCGGGGCGCCTGGTTACGAGCAGTACTTC CASSRGAPGYEQYF
16 TRBJ1-2 TRBV28 - - TGTGCCAGCAGTTTAGGTGGGGCTGTAGCTAACTATGGCTACACCTTC CASSLGGAVANYGYTF
14 TRBJ1-1 TRBV27 TRBD1 - TGTGCCAGCCTTTCGACAGGGATGAACACTGAAGCTTTCTTT CASLSTGMNTEAFF
11 TRBJ2-7 TRBV28 - - TGTGCCAGCAGTCCGTTCGTCGAGCAGTACTTC CASSPFVEQYF
10 TRBJ2-1 TRBV20-1 - - TGCAGTGCTAGCCTGGAAGGGCAGTTCTTC CSASLEGQFF
14 TRBJ1-4 TRBV27 TRBD1 - TGTGCCAGCAGTTCGCAGGGGGCAAATGAAAAACTGTTTTTT CASSSQGANEKLFF
16 TRBJ2-2 TRBV11-3 TRBD1 - TGTGCCAGCAGCCCTGGGGGACAGGGGAGGACCGGGGAGCTGTTTTTT CASSPGGQGRTGELFF
15 TRBJ2-2 TRBV5-1 - - TGCGCCAGCAGCTTGGAGGGGTCGCGCACCGGGGAGCTGTTTTTT CASSLEGSRTGELFF
12 TRBJ1-6 TRBV6-6 - - TGTGCCAGCAGCGTCGATAATTCACCCCTCCACTTT CASSVDNSPLHF
14 TRBJ2-7 TRBV30 TRBD2 - TGTGCCTGGAGACTAGCGGGAGGGAAACACGAGCAGTACTTC CAWRLAGGKHEQYF
14 TRBJ1-1 TRBV6-5 TRBD1 - TGTGCCAGCAGGCCACCGGGACAGCACACTGAAGCTTTCTTT CASRPPGQHTEAFF
19 TRBJ2-7 TRBV3-1/TRBV3-2 TRBD2 - TGTGCCAGCTCCCAGGACGCCCCGGGGTCAAGGCGGGGGGGGAACGAGCAGTACTTC CASSQDAPGSRRGGNEQYF
13 TRBJ2-7 TRBV7-8 - - TGTGCCAGCAGCTTAGGTTTACTAGGCGAGCAGTACTTC CASSLGLLGEQYF
14 TRBJ1-6 TRBV6-4 - - TGTGCCAGCAGCCCGGGGTCACATAATTCACCCCTCCACTTT CASSPGSHNSPLHF
13 TRBJ2-1 TRBV27 - - TGTGCCAGCGGCTTCAGGGGGGTCTATGAGCAGTTCTTC CASGFRGVYEQFF
12 TRBJ1-2 TRBV29-1 - - TGCAGCGGAGGGGGGAAGAACTATGGCTACACCTTC CSGGGKNYGYTF
15 TRBJ2-7 TRBV4-2 TRBD2 - TGTGCCAGCAGCCAAGGTGGAAGCGGGACCTACGAGCAGTACTTC CASSQGGSGTYEQYF
15 TRBJ2-3 TRBV3-1/TRBV3-2 TRBD1 - TGTGCCAGCAGCCAAGGGACAGGGTACACAGATACGCAGTATTTT CASSQGTGYTDTQYF
15 TRBJ1-5 TRBV19 TRBD1 - TGTGCCAGTAGTATCTGGCAGGGGGCAGGACAGCCCCAGCATTTT CASSIWQGAGQPQHF
17 TRBJ1-1 TRBV4-3 - - TGCGCCAGCAGCCAAGTGGGGCGGGGTTGGGATAACACTGAAGCTTTCTTT CASSQVGRGWDNTEAFF
15 TRBJ2-5 TRBV5-1 - - TGCGCCAGCAGCTGGGCAAGGGGATCGGGGGAGACCCAGTACTTC CASSWARGSGETQYF
15 TRBJ2-1 TRBV5-1 TRBD2 - TGCGCCAGCAGCTCGACTAGCGATTCTGTCCATGAGCAGTTCTTC CASSSTSDSVHEQFF
16 TRBJ1-4 TRBV13 - - TGTGCCAGCAGCTCCACCCCAGGGGTGGGAGATGAAAAACTGTTTTTT CASSSTPGVGDEKLFF
13 TRBJ1-6 TRBV6-4 - - TGTGCCAGCAGCCGCGATTACAATTCACCCCTCCACTTT CASSRDYNSPLHF
14 TRBJ1-5 TRBV6-4 TRBD1 - TGTGCCAGCAGCCCATACAGGGGCGGGCAGCCCCAGCATTTT CASSPYRGGQPQHF
15 TRBJ1-2 TRBV28 - - TGTGCCAGCACCACCATGCAGGGTACAAACTATGGCTACACCTTC CASTTMQGTNYGYTF
15 TRBJ1-2 TRBV15 - - TGTGCCACCCAAGGGGGGGGGCTGACAGACTATGGCTACACCTTC CATQGGGLTDYGYTF
17 TRBJ2-7 TRBV7-9 TRBD2 once TGTGCCAGCAGCTTAGCCAAACTAGCGGCCGAATCCTACGAGCAGTACTTC CASSLAKLAAESYEQYF
18 TRBJ1-5 TRBV7-8 - - TGTGCCAGCAGCTTACACCGGGACTCCAGAGCGGGGAATCAGCCCCAGCATTTT CASSLHRDSRAGNQPQHF
15 TRBJ2-7 TRBV27 - - TGTGCCAGCAGTGAGAGAAATCCCGGGGGGCTCGAGCAGTACTTC CASSERNPGGLEQYF
15 TRBJ2-7 TRBV1 - - TGCACCAGCCTAAAGGGGCAGCGGGAGTCCCACGAGCAGTACTTC CTSLKGQRESHEQYF
13 TRBJ2-2 TRBV5-6 - - TGTGCCAGCACGCTGAGGGCCAACGGGGAGCTGTTTTTT CASTLRANGELFF
12 TRBJ1-1 TRBV12-3/TRBV12-4 - - TGTGCCAGCAGTTCAGGTCCCACTGAAGCTTTCTTT CASSSGPTEAFF
16 TRBJ1-4 TRBV4-2 - - TGTGCCAGCAGCCAGATGGCGTGGACAGAGCCTGAAAAACTGTTTTTT CASSQMAWTEPEKLFF
14 TRBJ1-2 TRBV3-1/TRBV3-2 - - TGTGCCAGCACCCTAGCGGGCGGGGGCTATGGCTACACCTTC CASTLAGGGYGYTF